These 21 T cell receptor beta chains were sequenced from one sample in a study of T cell repertoires in cytomegalovirus infection. TCRdb processed the reads anew with MiXCR; each CDR3 protein has one entry. This sample carries around 300,000 distinct CDR3 sequences, roughly a fifth of them seen once, and the ten largest clones take about 21%. Their antigen targets remain unknown. The sample consisted of cultured PBMCs, taken from culture after CMV antigen stimulation. These receptors were collected from a human donor in good health (CMV status not recorded). Some clones in this sample may be carry-over from other donors' samples.

V usage is TRBV19 and J usage is TRBJ2-1, with 12 bases matching TRBD1. CDR3 length: 13 residues. The germline gives CDR1 LNHDA, CDR2 SQIVND (reference sequence). The CDR3 spells CASRDRGQNEQFF. The CDR3 DNA is TGTGCTTCCCGGGACAGGGGGCAAAATGAGCAGTTCTTC.

This clonotype was detected a few times. The CDR3 loop reads CASSPSGASYNEQFF. In nucleotides, the CDR3 is TGCGCCAGCAGCCCTTCGGGAGCCTCCTACAATGAGCAGTTCTTC. J is TRBJ2-1 and V is TRBV4-3, with D possibly being TRBD2 (6 bases). Deletions cut 4 bases from V and 0 bases from J, with 10 bases between. The CDR3 is 15 amino acids. Germline V gene lookup returns CDR1 LGHNA and CDR2 YSLEER.

The rearrangement joins TRBV29-1 to TRBJ2-4, with 8 bases that match TRBD1. The CDR3 is 14 amino acids. V lost 4 bases and J lost 8; bases outside the gene matches: 10. Germline loops: CDR1 SQVTM, CDR2 ANQGSEA. The CDR3 DNA is TGCAGCGTTGGTTATGCGGACAGGGTAGACATTCAGTACTTC. Amino acid sequence: CSVGYADRVDIQYF. Looking up the rest from reference TRBV29-1 and TRBJ2-4 gives the full variable domain: SAVISQKPSRDICQRGTSLTIQCQVDSQVTMMFWYRQQPGQSLTLIATANQGSEATYESGFVIDKFPISRPNLTFSTLTVSNMSPEDSSIYLCSVGYADRVDIQYFGAGTRLSVL.

V usage is TRBV19 and J usage is TRBJ1-5; 7 nucleotides agree with TRBD1. The CDR3 runs to 16 residues. Germline-derived CDR1 and CDR2 are LNHDA and SQIVND (reference sequence). V lost 1 base to trimming and J lost 3 bases; unmatched junction nucleotides: 6. The CDR3 loop reads CASSIGQGVLNQPQHF. DNA of the CDR3: TGTGCCAGTAGTATAGGACAGGGAGTCCTCAATCAGCCCCAGCATTTT.

A few counts support this clonotype. This chain uses TRBV7-8 with TRBJ2-5; TRBD2 might be the D (6 bases). V was shortened by 2 bases and J by 1 base, with 8 bases between the two germline ends. Looked up from germline, CDR1 is SGHVS and CDR2 is FQNEAQ. This CDR3 region has 14 residues. CDR3 sequence reads: CASSLRELQETQYF. As DNA, the CDR3 is TGTGCCAGCAGCTTACGGGAGCTCCAAGAGACCCAGTACTTC.

This clonotype was detected ten times or more. The gene calls are TRBV7-2 and TRBJ2-2, with a tentative D call TRBD2 (7 bases). The CDR3 contains 17 residues. Germline assignment: CDR1 SGHTA and CDR2 FQGNSA. Trimming removed 5 bases from V and 7 bases from J, with 23 bases in between. Here the CDR3 reads CASSQRLRGAGGGELFF. In nucleotides, the CDR3 is TGTGCCAGCAGCCAAAGACTCCGGGGGGCCGGGGGCGGGGAGCTGTTTTTT.

This chain links TRBV4-1 with TRBJ1-2; D unclear. V dropped 0 bases and J dropped 5 bases, with 10 bases sitting between them. Germline V CDR1 and CDR2: MGHRA, YSYEKL. This CDR3 spans 14 amino acids. The CDR3 DNA is TGCGCCAGCAGCCAAGATCCGGGAGGATATGGCTACACCTTC. This codes for CASSQDPGGYGYTF.

This clonotype was counted a few times. V gene TRBV2 combines with J gene TRBJ1-5; TRBD1 is a possible D gene (6 bases). The CDR3 sequence is 14 residues long. The V end lost 4 bases, the J end lost 4 bases, and 11 bases lay between the germline ends. Germline CDR1 SNHLY, CDR2 FYNNEI. CDR3 bases: TGTGCCAGCAGTGTTAGAACAGGGAATCAGCCCCAGCATTTT. Encoded protein: CASSVRTGNQPQHF.

This clonotype was picked up many times. The chain carries TRBV7-2 and TRBJ2-4; TRBD2 matches 14 bases. Germline assignment: CDR1 SGHTA and CDR2 FQGNSA. This CDR3 has 19 amino acids. V dropped 5 bases and J dropped 3; count of bases not matched to a gene: 12. Written as DNA, the CDR3 is TGTGCCAGCAGCCCTTTGACTAGCGGGAGGGCCGCGGTCAAAAACATTCAGTACTTC. Amino acids: CASSPLTSGRAAVKNIQYF.

The chain is built from TRBV24-1 and TRBJ2-3; no clear D. Germline lookup yields CDR1 KGHDR and CDR2 SFDVKD. There are 15 residues in the CDR3. V lost 3 bases and J lost 1, with 10 bases in between. CDR3 protein: CATSDPHGGTDTQYF. The CDR3 nucleotides are TGTGCCACCAGTGATCCGCACGGTGGCACAGATACGCAGTATTTT.

This clonotype was detected many times. V is TRBV7-8 and J is TRBJ2-5; TRBD2 aligns across 13 bases. The germline V gene encodes CDR1 SGHVS and CDR2 FQNEAQ. Trimming removed 5 bases from V and 4 bases from J; junction bases left unmatched: 4. The CDR3 length is 15 residues. The CDR3 reads CASSPRTSGRETQYF. CDR3 DNA: TGTGCCAGCAGCCCACGGACTAGCGGGAGAGAGACCCAGTACTTC.

The V call is TRBV13, the J call TRBJ2-1; D tentatively reads TRBD1 or TRBD2 (5 bases each). The CDR3 covers 14 residues. The V gene lost 5 bases and the J gene lost 5 bases, with 13 bases spanning the gap. CDR1 is PRHDT, CDR2 FYEKMQ, per germline (reference sequence). As DNA, the CDR3 is TGTGCCAGCAGCCACCGGGACGGTAACAATGAGCAGTTCTTC. This encodes CASSHRDGNNEQFF.

This clonotype has only a few counts. The rearrangement uses TRBV19 and TRBJ1-1, with D uncertain. Trimming pared 1 base from V and 3 bases from J, leaving 12 bases between. The CDR3 is 15 residues long. Germline V gives CDR1 LNHDA, CDR2 SQIVND (reference sequence). Here the CDR3 reads CASSIGRLLDTEAFF. The CDR3 nucleotides are TGTGCCAGTAGTATAGGACGCCTCCTAGACACTGAAGCTTTCTTT. Variable domain in full (rest from reference TRBV19 and TRBJ1-1): DGGITQSPKYLFRKEGQNVTLSCEQNLNHDAMYWYRQDPGQGLRLIYYSQIVNDFQKGDIAEGYSVSREKKESFPLTVTSAQKNPTAFYLCASSIGRLLDTEAFFGQGTRLTVV.

This CDR3 reads CASGRLLAGETQYF. Written as DNA, the CDR3 is TGTGCCAGCGGGCGACTGCTAGCGGGGGAGACCCAGTACTTC. This chain connects TRBV11-2 to TRBJ2-5, with TRBD2 matching over 9 bases. CDR1 and CDR2 from the germline V gene are SGHAT and FQNNGV. This CDR3 contains 14 residues. The trim removed 8 bases at V and 5 bases at J, leaving 9 bases unmatched.

The chain uses TRBV30 and TRBJ2-5, with D possibly TRBD2 on 5 matching bases. The V gene lost 0 bases and the J gene lost 5 bases, with 13 bases spanning the gap. Germline V lookup: CDR1 GTSNPN, CDR2 SVGIG (reference sequence). The CDR3 runs to 14 residues. The CDR3 bases are TGTGCCTGGAGTGTTGTGGGAGCAAGTGAGACCCAGTACTTC. As protein: CAWSVVGASETQYF.

This clonotype was found many times. CDR3 in DNA: TGTGCCAGCAGCCCCAGGGGCCAGTGGGGTAGCTCCTACAATGAGCAGTTCTTC. Translated: CASSPRGQWGSSYNEQFF. V and J are TRBV7-6 and TRBJ2-1, with a weak D call TRBD1 (6 bases). Per the germline V gene, CDR1 is SGHVS and CDR2 is FNYEAQ. The V and J ends lost 5 bases and 0 bases respectively, with 20 bases between them. The CDR3 contains 18 residues.

The J gene is TRBJ2-2, the V gene TRBV12-3 or TRBV12-4, with D possibly matching TRBD2 (5 bases). CDR3 size: 15 residues. V lost 7 bases, J lost 2 bases, and 14 bases lay in between. This CDR3 reads CASTRRAVNTGELFF. CDR3 coding DNA: TGTGCCAGCACTCGGCGGGCCGTTAACACCGGGGAGCTGTTTTTT.

This clonotype turned up a few times. The rearrangement uses TRBV6-2 or TRBV6-3 and TRBJ2-7; 13 bases agree with TRBD2. V trimming: 1 base; J trimming: 5 bases; junction bases outside the gene matches: 11. The germline V gene encodes CDR1 MNHEY and CDR2 SVGEGT. The CDR3 consists of 18 residues. CDR3 bases: TGTGCCAGCAGTTACTGGACTAGCGGGGGATTTTCCAGCGACGAGCAGTACTTC. This gives the protein CASSYWTSGGFSSDEQYF.

This clonotype was counted between two and nine times. The chain links TRBV28 to TRBJ2-2; TRBD2 aligns across 7 bases. Germline V CDR1 and CDR2: MDHEN, SYDVKM. This CDR3 region has 14 residues. V was pared by 6 bases and J by 1 base, with 2 bases of the junction left unmatched. CDR3 nucleotides: TGTGCCAGCAGGACGGGGGGGAACACCGGGGAGCTGTTTTTT. Its translation: CASRTGGNTGELFF.

This clonotype was seen a few times. The chain is built from TRBV7-2 and TRBJ2-2; 10 bases align to TRBD2. With 2 bases clipped from V and 6 bases from J, the junction kept 9 bases outside the gene matches. The germline CDR1 and CDR2 sequences are SGHTA and FQGNSA. CDR3 length: 17 residues. The CDR3 bases are TGTGCCAGCAGCTTAAGCCCGACTAGCGGGTTCGCCGGGGAGCTGTTTTTT. Amino acids: CASSLSPTSGFAGELFF.

This chain connects TRBV4-3 to TRBJ2-5, with a weak D call TRBD1 (6 bases). The germline CDR1 and CDR2 sequences are LGHNA and YSLEER. This CDR3 contains 15 residues. V lost 0 bases, J lost 5 bases, and 13 bases lay in between. The CDR3 reads CASSQDRGFGETQYF. CDR3 nucleotides: TGCGCCAGCAGCCAAGACAGGGGTTTCGGTGAGACCCAGTACTTC.